A selection of T cell receptor beta chains follows, all from one sample in a study of post-analysis software for immune sequencing data. TCRdb re-called the PCR reads through MiXCR, storing one row per CDR3 protein. This table has 380,000 or so distinct CDR3 sequences, approximately 38% appearing once. Sequencing was done on a sample of blood. Receptor source: a girl under 18 with multiple sclerosis. The CDR3 runs from the conserved cysteine through the conserved F or W. Each record gives: V gene, D gene, clone size, J gene, CDR3 protein, CDR3 DNA. D genes are given only for firm matches. The size entry is marked missing in some rows and otherwise reads once, few, many or a size class.

V: TRBV2; D: .; size: .; J: TRBJ1-5; CDR3: CASSGGRDSDQPQHF; DNA: TGTGCCAGCAGTGGGGGCCGGGACTCTGATCAGCCCCAGCATTTT
V: TRBV10-2; D: TRBD1; size: .; J: TRBJ1-1; CDR3: CASNVQGATEAFF; DNA: TGCGCCAGCAACGTACAGGGGGCCACTGAAGCTTTCTTT
V: TRBV4-1; D: TRBD1; size: few; J: TRBJ1-2; CDR3: CASSHQGQGMDGYTF; DNA: TGCGCCAGCAGCCACCAGGGACAGGGGATGGATGGCTACACCTTC
V: TRBV6-6; D: .; size: .; J: TRBJ2-5; CDR3: CASILQGLETQYF; DNA: TGTGCCAGCATCTTACAGGGTTTGGAGACCCAGTACTTC
V: TRBV27; D: TRBD2; size: few; J: TRBJ2-7; CDR3: CASSSPTSGTYEQYF; DNA: TGTGCCAGCAGTTCGCCTACTAGCGGTACCTACGAGCAGTACTTC
V: TRBV6-5; D: .; size: .; J: TRBJ2-5; CDR3: CASSFGQEGQTQYF; DNA: TGTGCCAGCAGTTTCGGACAGGAGGGCCAGACCCAGTACTTC
V: TRBV5-5; D: .; size: few; J: TRBJ1-5; CDR3: CASSRGLRSDQPQHF; DNA: TGTGCCAGCAGCAGGGGACTGCGTAGCGATCAGCCCCAGCATTTT
V: TRBV6-1; D: .; size: few; J: TRBJ2-5; CDR3: CASSEYMVSETQYF; DNA: TGTGCCAGCAGTGAATATATGGTATCAGAGACCCAGTACTTC
V: TRBV12-3/TRBV12-4; D: .; size: .; J: TRBJ1-5; CDR3: CASSLEGVYSNQPQHF; DNA: TGTGCCAGCAGTTTAGAGGGAGTTTATAGCAATCAGCCCCAGCATTTT
V: TRBV12-3/TRBV12-4; D: .; size: few; J: TRBJ1-5; CDR3: CASRIEQGVLNQPQHF; DNA: TGTGCCAGCAGGATCGAACAGGGAGTGCTAAATCAGCCCCAGCATTTT
V: TRBV7-9; D: .; size: .; J: TRBJ1-1; CDR3: CASLAGGNTEAFF; DNA: TGTGCCTCCCTTGCTGGCGGGAACACTGAAGCTTTCTTT
V: TRBV29-1; D: .; size: few; J: TRBJ1-1; CDR3: CSVSTTGGTEAFF; DNA: TGCAGCGTTTCAACGACAGGAGGTACTGAAGCTTTCTTT
V: TRBV20-1; D: TRBD2; size: .; J: TRBJ2-3; CDR3: CSARVGTSSTDTQYF; DNA: TGCAGTGCTAGAGTAGGGACTAGTTCGACAGATACGCAGTATTTT
V: TRBV5-5; D: .; size: .; J: TRBJ2-7; CDR3: CASSLAQRYTYEQYF; DNA: TGTGCCAGCAGCTTGGCACAGCGATACACCTACGAGCAGTACTTC
V: TRBV20-1; D: TRBD2; size: few; J: TRBJ2-7; CDR3: CSARPINSGGEPYEQYF; DNA: TGCAGTGCTAGACCTATAAATAGCGGGGGGGAGCCCTACGAGCAGTACTTC
V: TRBV7-2; D: TRBD2; size: .; J: TRBJ2-3; CDR3: CASSYQRGARDTQYF; DNA: TGTGCCAGCAGCTATCAGCGGGGGGCCCGAGATACGCAGTATTTT
V: TRBV19; D: .; size: .; J: TRBJ1-1; CDR3: CASSIARPLAEAFF; DNA: TGTGCCAGTAGTATAGCAAGGCCGCTGGCTGAAGCTTTCTTT
V: TRBV7-2; D: .; size: many; J: TRBJ2-5; CDR3: CASSLSRDQETQYF; DNA: TGTGCCAGCAGCTTATCCCGGGACCAAGAGACCCAGTACTTC
V: TRBV5-8; D: .; size: .; J: TRBJ2-7; CDR3: CASSRIRDTADYEQYF; DNA: TGTGCCAGCAGCCGAATCCGGGACACCGCTGACTACGAGCAGTACTTC
V: TRBV20-1; D: .; size: .; J: TRBJ2-7; CDR3: CSARDGWGNKDEQYF; DNA: TGCAGTGCTAGAGATGGGTGGGGAAATAAGGACGAGCAGTACTTC
V: TRBV5-1; D: .; size: .; J: TRBJ2-1; CDR3: CASSPWTGYNEQFF; DNA: TGCGCCAGCAGCCCCTGGACGGGCTACAATGAGCAGTTCTTC
V: TRBV6-5; D: TRBD1; size: .; J: TRBJ1-5; CDR3: CASSRGDRASNQPQHF; DNA: TGTGCCAGCAGCCGCGGAGACAGGGCTAGCAATCAGCCCCAGCATTTT
V: TRBV30; D: TRBD2; size: .; J: TRBJ2-5; CDR3: CAWSPGTSGQETQYF; DNA: TGTGCCTGGAGCCCCGGGACTAGCGGACAAGAGACCCAGTACTTC
V: TRBV7-9; D: .; size: .; J: TRBJ2-7; CDR3: CASSFGQYEQYF; DNA: TGTGCCAGCAGCTTCGGACAGTACGAGCAGTACTTC
V: TRBV10-3; D: .; size: few; J: TRBJ2-1; CDR3: CAISGASTSYNEQFF; DNA: TGTGCCATCAGTGGGGCCAGTACCTCCTACAATGAGCAGTTCTTC
V: TRBV2; D: TRBD1; size: once; J: TRBJ2-7; CDR3: CASSEGTDYEQYF; DNA: TGTGCCAGCAGTGAGGGGACAGACTACGAGCAGTACTTC
V: TRBV3-1; D: .; size: few; J: TRBJ2-5; CDR3: CASSILGQETQYF; DNA: TGTGCCAGCAGCATTTTGGGCCAAGAGACCCAGTACTTC
V: TRBV20-1; D: TRBD2; size: .; J: TRBJ2-7; CDR3: CSAYSSGGPHYEQYF; DNA: TGCAGTGCTTACTCTAGCGGGGGGCCCCACTACGAGCAGTACTTC
V: TRBV7-2; D: .; size: .; J: TRBJ2-1; CDR3: CASSLYPSIEQFF; DNA: TGTGCCAGCAGCTTATACCCCTCGATTGAGCAGTTCTTC
V: TRBV12-3/TRBV12-4; D: TRBD1; size: few; J: TRBJ2-1; CDR3: CASSFGQGNYNEQFF; DNA: TGTGCCAGCAGTTTCGGACAGGGCAATTACAATGAGCAGTTCTTC